This T cell receptor (beta chain) stems from a study of blood T cells in healthy people across ages. Primed by a sample-barcoded 5' primer and a J-beta primer mix, a second PCR proceeded for 7 to 11 cycles. Each CDR3 protein is one row after TCRdb ran MiXCR on the 5' RACE reads. The table lists around 800,000 distinct CDR3 sequences, under 30% of them singletons. CDR3 length: 14 amino acids. V dropped 7 bases and J dropped 3; count of bases not matched to a gene: 3. The sample was also reused in another study, on T cells of mothers and their children.

This receptor was taken from a boy younger than 18 in good health. This sequence joins TRBV12-3 or TRBV12-4 and TRBJ1-5, with 10 bases matching TRBD1. The sequenced sample consisted of blood. This CDR3 is CASNGQGVNQPQHF. Here the CDR3 DNA reads TGTGCCAGCAACGGACAGGGGGTCAATCAGCCCCAGCATTTT.